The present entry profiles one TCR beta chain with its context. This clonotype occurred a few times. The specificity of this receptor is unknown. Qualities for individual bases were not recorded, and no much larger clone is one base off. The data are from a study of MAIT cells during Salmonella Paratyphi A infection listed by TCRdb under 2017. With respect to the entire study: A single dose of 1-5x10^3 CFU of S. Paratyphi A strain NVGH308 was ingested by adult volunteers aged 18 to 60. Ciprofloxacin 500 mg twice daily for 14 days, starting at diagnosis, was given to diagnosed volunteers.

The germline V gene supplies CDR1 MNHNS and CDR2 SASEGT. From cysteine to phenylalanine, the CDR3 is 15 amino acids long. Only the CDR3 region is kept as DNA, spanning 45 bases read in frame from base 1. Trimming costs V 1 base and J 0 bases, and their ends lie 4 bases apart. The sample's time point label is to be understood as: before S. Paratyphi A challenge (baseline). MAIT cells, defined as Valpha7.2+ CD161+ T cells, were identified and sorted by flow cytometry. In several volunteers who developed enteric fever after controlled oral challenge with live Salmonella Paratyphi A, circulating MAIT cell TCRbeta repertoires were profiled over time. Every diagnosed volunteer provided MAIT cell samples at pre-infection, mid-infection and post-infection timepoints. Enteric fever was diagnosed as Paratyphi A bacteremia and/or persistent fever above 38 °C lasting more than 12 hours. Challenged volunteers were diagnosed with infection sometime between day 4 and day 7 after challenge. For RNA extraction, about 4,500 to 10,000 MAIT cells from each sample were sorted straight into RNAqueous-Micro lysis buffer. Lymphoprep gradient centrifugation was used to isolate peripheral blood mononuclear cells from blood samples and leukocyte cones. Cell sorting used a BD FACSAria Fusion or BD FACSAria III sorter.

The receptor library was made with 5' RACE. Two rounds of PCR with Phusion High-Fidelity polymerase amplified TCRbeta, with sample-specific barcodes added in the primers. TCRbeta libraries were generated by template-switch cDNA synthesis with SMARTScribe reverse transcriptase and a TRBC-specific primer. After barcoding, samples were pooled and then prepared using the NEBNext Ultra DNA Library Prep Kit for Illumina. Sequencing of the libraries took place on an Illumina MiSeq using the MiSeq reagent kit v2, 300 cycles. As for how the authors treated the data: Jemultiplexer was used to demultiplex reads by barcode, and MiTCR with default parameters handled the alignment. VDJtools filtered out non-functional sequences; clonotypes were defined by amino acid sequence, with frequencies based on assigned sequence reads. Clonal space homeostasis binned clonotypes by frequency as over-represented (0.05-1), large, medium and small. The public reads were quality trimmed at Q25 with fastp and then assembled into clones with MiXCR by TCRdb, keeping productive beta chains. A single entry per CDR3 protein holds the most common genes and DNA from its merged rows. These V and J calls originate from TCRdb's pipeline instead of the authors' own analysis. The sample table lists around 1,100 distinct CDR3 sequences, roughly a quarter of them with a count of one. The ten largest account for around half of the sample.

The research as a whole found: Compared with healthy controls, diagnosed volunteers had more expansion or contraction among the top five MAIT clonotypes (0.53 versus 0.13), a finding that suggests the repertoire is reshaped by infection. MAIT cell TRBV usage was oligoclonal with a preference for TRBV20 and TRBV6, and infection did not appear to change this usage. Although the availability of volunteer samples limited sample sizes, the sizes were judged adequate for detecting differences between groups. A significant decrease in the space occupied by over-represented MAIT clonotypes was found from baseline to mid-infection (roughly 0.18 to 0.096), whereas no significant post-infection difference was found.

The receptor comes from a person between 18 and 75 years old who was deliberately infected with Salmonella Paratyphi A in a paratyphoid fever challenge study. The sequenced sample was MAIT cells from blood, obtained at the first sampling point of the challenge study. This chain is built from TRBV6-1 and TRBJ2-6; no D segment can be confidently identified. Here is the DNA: TGTGCCAGCAGTGAAGACAGCTCTGGGGCCAACGTCCTGACTTTC. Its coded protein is CASSEDSSGANVLTF.